The sequence of this TCR beta chain was determined in a study of blood T cell repertoires in COVID-19. On the study more broadly: Material from acute and convalescent COVID-19 was sourced from the United States, Italy and Spain. PBMCs, B-cell-depleted T cells, or T cells provided the cDNA or gDNA that made up the material.

The V segment lost 6 bases and the J segment 5 bases; nucleotides outside the gene matches: 12. The CDR3 covers 15 residues. The germline V gene encodes CDR1 MNHEY and CDR2 SVGAGI. How the authors handled the data: It was from reference gene primer amplification that nucleated cell counts were estimated. Profiled with immunoSEQ multiplex PCR; TCRdb holds only in-frame clones, not every one. V, J and clone size were drawn from that table, and D and trimming were deduced from the DNA. The sample holds approximately 290,000 clones; about nine tenths are singletons and the top ten take roughly 2.3%. The sample consisted of peripheral blood. This chain connects TRBV6-5 to TRBJ2-5; 7 nucleotides align to TRBD2. The sequence came from a man aged 18-30 years with active or convalescent COVID-19. In DNA, the CDR3 is TGTGCCAGCAGCTTAGGGACTACCCTCCCTGAGACCCAGTACTTC. Amino acids: CASSLGTTLPETQYF.